Following are 5 T cell receptor beta chains from one sample sequenced in a study of CXCR3-negative and CXCR3-positive naive CD8 T cells. Libraries were UMI-labeled 5' RACE TRB cDNA. TCRdb reprocessed the 5' RACE reads, keeping one entry per CDR3 protein, no DNA. The sample's table shows some 50,000 distinct CDR3 sequences. Sequenced input: naive CXCR3- CD8+ T cells from blood. The sample's subset: CD45RO-CCR7+CD27+CD95- naive CD8+ T cells lacking CXCR3 (TNR3-). The receptors here all came from a human donor in good health. Some clones in this sample may be carry-over from other donors' samples.

The chain couples TRBV7-6 to TRBJ1-6. Germline assignment: CDR1 SGHVS and CDR2 FNYEAQ. CDR3 length equals 12 residues. CDR3: CASSLGGSPLHF. Supplemented by reference TRBV7-6 and TRBJ1-6, the full variable domain reads GAGVSQSPRYKVTKRGQDVALRCDPISGHVSLYWYRQALGQGPEFLTYFNYEAQQDKSGLPNDRFSAERPEGSISTLTIQRTEQRDSAMYRCASSLGGSPLHFGNGTRLTVT.

The chain couples TRBV2 to TRBJ2-2; TCRdb selects TRBD2, and the lack of DNA leaves this call unchecked. The CDR3 runs to 16 residues. Per germline, CDR1 SNHLY and CDR2 FYNNEI. The CDR3 loop is CASSGTSGVNTGELFF. Together with reference TRBV2 and TRBJ2-2, the CDR3 gives the full variable domain: EPEVTQTPSHQVTQMGQEVILRCVPISNHLYFYWYRQILGQKVEFLVSFYNNEISEKSEIFDDQFSVERPDGSNFTLKIRSTKLEDSAMYFCASSGTSGVNTGELFFGEGSRLTVL.

The gene calls are TRBV7-6 and TRBJ1-4. From germline, CDR1 is SGHVS and CDR2 FNYEAQ. The CDR3 is made up of 17 amino acids. The CDR3 is CASSLFTGTTTNEKLFF.

The genes are TRBV7-9 and TRBJ2-7. CDR3 length equals 17 residues. Germline CDR1 and CDR2: SEHNR and FQNEAQ (reference sequence). CDR3 residues: CASSLTSDTEYSYEQYF.

The chain has TRBV5-1 and TRBJ2-7; TCRdb's D call of TRBD1 is untestable without DNA. This CDR3 is 14 amino acids long. In germline, CDR1 is SGHRS, CDR2 YFSETQ. The CDR3 region is CASSFGQPSYEQYF.